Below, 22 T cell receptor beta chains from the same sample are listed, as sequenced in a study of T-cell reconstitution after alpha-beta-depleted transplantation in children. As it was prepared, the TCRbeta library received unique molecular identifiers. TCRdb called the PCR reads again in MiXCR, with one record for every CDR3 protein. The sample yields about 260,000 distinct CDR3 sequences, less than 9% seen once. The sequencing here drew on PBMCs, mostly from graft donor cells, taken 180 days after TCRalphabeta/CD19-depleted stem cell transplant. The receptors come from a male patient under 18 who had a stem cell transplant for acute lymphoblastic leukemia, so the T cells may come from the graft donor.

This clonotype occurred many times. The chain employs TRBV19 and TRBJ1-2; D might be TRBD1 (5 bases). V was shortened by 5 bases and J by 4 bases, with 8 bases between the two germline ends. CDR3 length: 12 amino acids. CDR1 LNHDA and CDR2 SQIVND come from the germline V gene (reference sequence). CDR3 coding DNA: TGTGCCAGTAGTGGGGACTCCTATGGCTACACCTTC. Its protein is CASSGDSYGYTF.

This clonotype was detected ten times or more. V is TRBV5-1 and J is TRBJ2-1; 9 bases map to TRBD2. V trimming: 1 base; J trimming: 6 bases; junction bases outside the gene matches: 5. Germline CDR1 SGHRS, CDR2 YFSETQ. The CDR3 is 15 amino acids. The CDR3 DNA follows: TGCGCCAGCAGCTTGTTCCTAGCGGGAACCAATGAGCAGTTCTTC. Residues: CASSLFLAGTNEQFF.

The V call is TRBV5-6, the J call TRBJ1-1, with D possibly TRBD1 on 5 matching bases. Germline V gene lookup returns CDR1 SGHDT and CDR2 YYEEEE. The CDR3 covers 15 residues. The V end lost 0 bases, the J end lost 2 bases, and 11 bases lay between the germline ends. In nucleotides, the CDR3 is TGTGCCAGCAGCTTGGCGCGGGACCTAAACACTGAAGCTTTCTTT. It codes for CASSLARDLNTEAFF.

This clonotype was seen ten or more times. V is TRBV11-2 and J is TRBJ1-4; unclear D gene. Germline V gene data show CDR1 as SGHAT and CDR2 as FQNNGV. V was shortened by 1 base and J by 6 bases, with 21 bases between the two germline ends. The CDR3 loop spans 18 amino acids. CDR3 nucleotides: TGTGCCAGCAGCTTAGGACTCTTTGAAAGGGTGTGGGATGAAAAACTGTTTTTT. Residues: CASSLGLFERVWDEKLFF.

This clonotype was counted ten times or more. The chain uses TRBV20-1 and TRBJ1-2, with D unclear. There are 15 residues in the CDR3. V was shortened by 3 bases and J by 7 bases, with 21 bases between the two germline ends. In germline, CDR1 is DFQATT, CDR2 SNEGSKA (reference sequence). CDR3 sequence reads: CSARDTDGPSFGYTF. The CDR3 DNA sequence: TGCAGTGCTAGGGATACAGACGGACCCTCCTTTGGCTACACCTTC.

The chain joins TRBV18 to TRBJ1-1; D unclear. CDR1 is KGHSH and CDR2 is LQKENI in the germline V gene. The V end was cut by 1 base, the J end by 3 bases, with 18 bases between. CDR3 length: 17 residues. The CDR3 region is CASSPQFGPAGDTEAFF. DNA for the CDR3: TGTGCCAGCTCACCACAATTCGGACCTGCGGGCGACACTGAAGCTTTCTTT. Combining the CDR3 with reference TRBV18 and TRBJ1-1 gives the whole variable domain NAGVMQNPRHLVRRRGQEARLRCSPMKGHSHVYWYRQLPEEGLKFMVYLQKENIIDESGMPKERFSAEFPKEGPSILRIQQVVRGDSAAYFCASSPQFGPAGDTEAFFGQGTRLTVV.

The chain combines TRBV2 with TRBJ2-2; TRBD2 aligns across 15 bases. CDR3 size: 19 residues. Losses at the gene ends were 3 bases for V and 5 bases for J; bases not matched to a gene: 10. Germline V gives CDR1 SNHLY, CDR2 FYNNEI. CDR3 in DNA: TGTGCCAGCAGTGAGGGGACTAGCGGGAGGACTCTAAGGACCGGGGAGCTGTTTTTT. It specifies CASSEGTSGRTLRTGELFF.

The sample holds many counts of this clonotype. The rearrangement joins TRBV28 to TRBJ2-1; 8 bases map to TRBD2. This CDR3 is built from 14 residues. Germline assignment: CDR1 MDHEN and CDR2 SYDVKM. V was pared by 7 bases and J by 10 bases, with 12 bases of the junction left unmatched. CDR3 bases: TGTGCCAGCACCGATAGCGGGACAACATGGGAGCAGTTCTTC. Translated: CASTDSGTTWEQFF.

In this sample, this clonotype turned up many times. This CDR3 reads CATSGQPNSPLHF. The CDR3 bases are TGTGCCACCTCGGGACAGCCAAATTCACCCCTCCACTTT. The rearrangement joins TRBV12-3 or TRBV12-4 to TRBJ1-6; 7 positions agree with TRBD1. This CDR3 is 13 amino acids long. Trimming took 10 bases from V and 7 from J; bases not matched to a gene: 7.

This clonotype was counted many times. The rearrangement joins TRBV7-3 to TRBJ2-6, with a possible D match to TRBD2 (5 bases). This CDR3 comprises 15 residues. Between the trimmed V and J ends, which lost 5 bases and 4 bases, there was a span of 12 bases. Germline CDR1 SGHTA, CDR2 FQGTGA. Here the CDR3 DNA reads TGTGCCAGCAGCCTTTCGGGGTCCGGGGCCAACGTCCTGACTTTC. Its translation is CASSLSGSGANVLTF.

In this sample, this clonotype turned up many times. CDR3 bases: TGTGCCACCCACAGGGGGGGAGGGAACACTGAAGCTTTCTTT. Protein sequence: CATHRGGGNTEAFF. This chain joins TRBV19 and TRBJ1-1; TRBD1 matches 8 bases. Germline-derived CDR1 and CDR2 are LNHDA and SQIVND (reference sequence). The CDR3 totals 14 residues. The trim removed 10 bases at V and 1 base at J, leaving 8 bases unmatched.

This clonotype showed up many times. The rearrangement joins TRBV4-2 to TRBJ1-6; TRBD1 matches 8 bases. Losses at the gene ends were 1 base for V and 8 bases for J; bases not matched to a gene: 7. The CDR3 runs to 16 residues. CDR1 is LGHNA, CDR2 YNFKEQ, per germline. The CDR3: CASSQVDRGTDSPLHF. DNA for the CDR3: TGTGCCAGCAGCCAAGTCGACAGGGGTACGGATTCACCCCTCCACTTT.

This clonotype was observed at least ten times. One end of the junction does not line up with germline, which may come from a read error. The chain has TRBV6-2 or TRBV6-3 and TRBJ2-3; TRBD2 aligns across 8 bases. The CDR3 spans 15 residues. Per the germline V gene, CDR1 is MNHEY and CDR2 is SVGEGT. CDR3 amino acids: CASSNAQIAGSHQDF. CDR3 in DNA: TGTGCCAGCAGTAACGCCCAGATAGCGGGGTCCCACCAGGATTTT.

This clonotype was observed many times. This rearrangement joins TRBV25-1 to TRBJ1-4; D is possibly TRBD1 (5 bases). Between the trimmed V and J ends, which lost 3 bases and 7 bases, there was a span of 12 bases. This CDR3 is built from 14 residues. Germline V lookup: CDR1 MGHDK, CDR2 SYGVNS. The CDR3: CASSEPGGGEKLFF. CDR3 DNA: TGTGCCAGCAGTGAGCCTGGGGGAGGTGAAAAACTGTTTTTT.

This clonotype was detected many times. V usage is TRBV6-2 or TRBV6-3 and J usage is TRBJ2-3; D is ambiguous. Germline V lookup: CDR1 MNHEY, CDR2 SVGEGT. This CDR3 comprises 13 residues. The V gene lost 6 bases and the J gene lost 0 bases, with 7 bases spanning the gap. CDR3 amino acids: CASRHTSTDTQYF. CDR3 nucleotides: TGTGCCAGCAGACATACTAGCACAGATACGCAGTATTTT.

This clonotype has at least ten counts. CDR3 in DNA: TGTGCCAGCAGCCGATCGGGGGCCCTCTACGAGCAGTACTTC. Protein product: CASSRSGALYEQYF. This chain links TRBV13 with TRBJ2-7; D may correspond to TRBD1 or TRBD2 (6 bases each). Germline V gives CDR1 PRHDT, CDR2 FYEKMQ (reference sequence). V dropped 5 bases and J dropped 3 bases, with 14 bases sitting between them. This CDR3 contains 14 residues.

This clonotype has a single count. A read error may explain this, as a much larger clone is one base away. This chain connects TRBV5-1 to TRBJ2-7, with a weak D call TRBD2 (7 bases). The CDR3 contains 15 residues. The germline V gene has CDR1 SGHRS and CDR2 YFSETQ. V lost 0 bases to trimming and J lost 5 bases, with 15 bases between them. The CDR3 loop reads CASSLETGGPDEQYF. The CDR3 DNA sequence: TGCGCCAGCAGCTTGGAGACGGGGGGCCCCGACGAGCAGTACTTC.

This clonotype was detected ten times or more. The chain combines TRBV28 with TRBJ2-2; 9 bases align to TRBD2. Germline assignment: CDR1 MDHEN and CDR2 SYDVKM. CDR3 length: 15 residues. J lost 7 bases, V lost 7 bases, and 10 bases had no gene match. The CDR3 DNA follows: TGTGCCAGCACGGCTAGCGGGATGAGGGGCGGGGAGCTGTTTTTT. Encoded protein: CASTASGMRGGELFF.

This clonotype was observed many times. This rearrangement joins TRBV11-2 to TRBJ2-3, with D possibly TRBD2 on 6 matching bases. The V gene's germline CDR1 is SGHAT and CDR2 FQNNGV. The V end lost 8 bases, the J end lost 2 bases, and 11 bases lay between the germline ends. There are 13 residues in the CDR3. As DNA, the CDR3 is TGTGCCAGCGCCTGGACTACCACAGATACGCAGTATTTT. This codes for CASAWTTTDTQYF. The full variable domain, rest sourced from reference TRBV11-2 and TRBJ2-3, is EAGVAQSPRYKIIEKRQSVAFWCNPISGHATLYWYQQILGQGPKLLIQFQNNGVVDDSQLPKDRFSAERLKGVDSTLKIQPAKLEDSAVYLCASAWTTTDTQYFGPGTRLTVL.

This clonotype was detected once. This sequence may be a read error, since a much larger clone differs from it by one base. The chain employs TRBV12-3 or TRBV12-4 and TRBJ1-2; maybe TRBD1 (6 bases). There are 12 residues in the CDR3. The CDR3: CASGLTGRGYTF. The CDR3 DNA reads TGTGCCAGCGGTTTGACAGGTCGGGGCTACACCTTC.

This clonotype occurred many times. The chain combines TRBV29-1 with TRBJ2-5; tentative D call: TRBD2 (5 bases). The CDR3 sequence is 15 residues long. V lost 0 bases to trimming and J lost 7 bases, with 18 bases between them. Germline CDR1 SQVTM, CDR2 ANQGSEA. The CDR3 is CSVEEFGGRGWTQYF. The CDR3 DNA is TGCAGCGTTGAAGAGTTTGGAGGCCGGGGTTGGACCCAGTACTTC.

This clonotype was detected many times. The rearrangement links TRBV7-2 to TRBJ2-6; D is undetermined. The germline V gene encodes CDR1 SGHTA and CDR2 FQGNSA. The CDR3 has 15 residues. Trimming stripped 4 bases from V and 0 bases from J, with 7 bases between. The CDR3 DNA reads TGTGCCAGCAGCTCGGACCTCTCTGGGGCCAACGTCCTGACTTTC. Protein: CASSSDLSGANVLTF. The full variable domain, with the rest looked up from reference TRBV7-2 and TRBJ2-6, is GAGVSQSPSNKVTEKGKDVELRCDPISGHTALYWYRQSLGQGLEFLIYFQGNSAPDKSGLPSDRFSAERTGGSVSTLTIQRTQQEDSAVYLCASSSDLSGANVLTFGAGSRLTVL.